This T cell receptor beta chain comes out of a study of identifying expanded T cells in peripheral blood. Study results and limitations: Variance in clone template counts between approximately 2-week samples significantly increased with total template count across all healthy donors. Technical replicates showed roughly 1.2 changed clones; two weeks roughly 18; four weeks 19.

The assay was immunoSEQ multiplex PCR, and TCRdb's table has in-frame clones only and misses some. Altogether 45,000 to 65,000 clones are present, roughly 82% being singletons, with the ten largest covering less than 15%. Regarding this clone: Its specificity is not known.

Healthy donors had no documented immune events, such as infections, while sampled. There are 14 residues in the CDR3. The TCR comes from a person aged 18 to 75 in good health. V and J are TRBV21-1 and TRBJ1-2. TRBV21-1 is described as a pseudogene. Sequencing was carried out using blood. The CDR3 reads CASSKVGGAGGYTF. The DNA of the CDR3 is TGTGCCAGCAGCAAAGTTGGAGGGGCGGGTGGCTACACCTTC.